The 21 T cell receptor beta chains presented below share a single source sample, sequenced in a study of T cells in Graves' hyperthyroidism and ophthalmopathy. Researchers took RNA transcripts and amplified the TCR beta CDR3 regions from them. Using the HTBI primer set, a first-round RT-PCR was run on the TCR CDR3. TCRdb reprocessed the multiplex PCR reads with MiXCR, giving one entry per CDR3 protein. The sample lists hundreds of thousands of distinct CDR3 sequences; about 15% were seen once. Sequences were obtained from blood. These TCRs come from a woman aged 18-29 years with Graves' hyperthyroidism.

This clonotype was observed a few times. The chain joins TRBV4-1 to TRBJ2-7; TRBD1 aligns across 7 bases. CDR3 length: 14 residues. Germline CDR1 is MGHRA and CDR2 is YSYEKL. Germline trimming cut 1 base from V and 4 bases from J; bases unmatched to any gene: 4. CDR3 amino acids: CASSQGDRQYEQYF. The CDR3 region has the DNA TGCGCCAGCAGCCAAGGGGACAGACAATACGAGCAGTACTTC.

This clonotype came up many times. The chain employs TRBV7-2 and TRBJ2-3; D uncertain. Trimming removed 1 base at V and 2 bases at J, with 13 bases between. In germline, CDR1 is SGHTA, CDR2 FQGNSA. The CDR3 consists of 16 residues. The CDR3 protein is CASSLVGTSPTDTQYF. The CDR3 DNA reads as TGTGCCAGCAGCTTAGTAGGCACATCCCCCACAGATACGCAGTATTTT.

This clonotype has a handful of counts. This chain links TRBV4-1 with TRBJ2-6; D not certain. This CDR3 has 17 amino acids. The germline V gene has CDR1 MGHRA and CDR2 YSYEKL. The V end was cut by 0 bases, the J end by 2 bases, with 11 bases between. CDR3 amino acids: CASSQDARSAGANVLTF. CDR3 DNA sequence: TGCGCCAGCAGCCAAGACGCGCGCTCCGCTGGGGCCAACGTCCTGACTTTC.

In DNA, the CDR3 is TGTGCCAGCAGACCCGGGACAGGGGAAAACAATGAGCAGTTCTTC. Its translation is CASRPGTGENNEQFF. This chain joins TRBV2 and TRBJ2-1; the match to TRBD1 covers 10 bases. J was trimmed by 5 bases and V by 6 bases; bases with no gene match: 7. Germline-derived CDR1 and CDR2 are SNHLY and FYNNEI. This CDR3 comprises 15 residues. The full variable domain, its missing parts supplied by reference TRBV2 and TRBJ2-1, is EPEVTQTPSHQVTQMGQEVILRCVPISNHLYFYWYRQILGQKVEFLVSFYNNEISEKSEIFDDQFSVERPDGSNFTLKIRSTKLEDSAMYFCASRPGTGENNEQFFGPGTRLTVL.

This clonotype showed up many times. This rearrangement joins TRBV20-1 to TRBJ2-7; D is unresolved. CDR3 length: 14 amino acids. CDR1 is DFQATT, CDR2 SNEGSKA, per germline (reference sequence). V was pared by 4 bases and J by 0 bases, with 13 bases between. The CDR3 nucleotides are TGCAGTGCTACCCCGTTTCTCATCTCCTACGAGCAGTACTTC. Amino acid sequence: CSATPFLISYEQYF.

This clonotype was recorded at least ten times. The chain links TRBV5-1 to TRBJ2-7; TRBD1 agrees at 7 bases. Trimming cost V 4 bases and J 2 bases; bases outside gene matches: 3. The CDR3 spans 13 residues. Per germline, CDR1 SGHRS and CDR2 YFSETQ. CDR3 region: CASSMGQTYEQYF. CDR3 bases: TGCGCCAGCAGCATGGGACAGACCTACGAGCAGTACTTC.

The sample holds many counts of this clonotype. This chain connects TRBV2 to TRBJ2-1, with 8 bases lining up with TRBD2. V gave up 3 bases and J gave up 2 bases; unmatched junction bases: 6. CDR3 size: 16 residues. The V gene's germline CDR1 is SNHLY and CDR2 FYNNEI. DNA of the CDR3: TGTGCCAGCAGTGAGAGCGGGAGTAGTACCTACAATGAGCAGTTCTTC. Protein: CASSESGSSTYNEQFF.

This rearrangement joins TRBV10-2 to TRBJ2-1; D gene unclear. Trimming removed 7 bases at V and 2 bases at J, with 12 bases between. There are 14 residues in the CDR3. CDR1 is WSHSY and CDR2 is SAAADI in the germline V gene. CDR3 in DNA: TGCGCCAGCAAGGACCAACAACCCTACAATGAGCAGTTCTTC. Protein product: CASKDQQPYNEQFF.

There are many counts of this clonotype. The chain is built from TRBV13 and TRBJ2-5; no clear D gene. CDR3 length: 15 residues. The V end was cut by 0 bases, the J end by 5 bases, with 13 bases between. Germline assignment: CDR1 PRHDT and CDR2 FYEKMQ (reference sequence). The CDR3 here is CASSLGTPIGETQYF. CDR3 DNA sequence: TGTGCCAGCAGCTTAGGCACACCTATTGGGGAGACCCAGTACTTC.

The rearrangement links TRBV5-1 to TRBJ2-6; 7 nucleotides align to TRBD1. V gave up 5 bases and J gave up 5 bases; unmatched junction bases: 7. This CDR3 spans 15 amino acids. Per germline, CDR1 SGHRS and CDR2 YFSETQ. The CDR3 DNA follows: TGCGCCAGCAGTTGGGACAGTCTCTGGGCCAACGTCCTGACTTTC. This translates into CASSWDSLWANVLTF.

This clonotype was observed a handful of times. V gene TRBV24-1 combines with J gene TRBJ2-1, with D perhaps TRBD2 (6 bases). The CDR3 is made up of 21 amino acids. CDR1 is KGHDR, CDR2 SFDVKD, per germline. The V end was cut by 3 bases, the J end by 4 bases, with 30 bases between. The CDR3 DNA reads as TGTGCCACCAGTGATCCCGAGGAGGGGTCCACTAGCAAGGGTGGGTACAATGAGCAGTTCTTC. It codes for CATSDPEEGSTSKGGYNEQFF.

This clonotype was observed a few times. The rearrangement links TRBV18 to TRBJ2-4; 8 positions match TRBD1. The length of the CDR3 is 14 residues. Germline V CDR1 and CDR2: KGHSH, LQKENI. The V segment lost 3 bases and the J segment 16 bases; nucleotides outside the gene matches: 14. CDR3 region: CASSPKTQGAKSYF. In DNA, the CDR3 is TGTGCCAGCTCACCCAAAACCCAGGGGGCCAAATCATACTTC. The full variable domain, rest sourced from reference TRBV18 and TRBJ2-4, is NAGVMQNPRHLVRRRGQEARLRCSPMKGHSHVYWYRQLPEEGLKFMVYLQKENIIDESGMPKERFSAEFPKEGPSILRIQQVVRGDSAAYFCASSPKTQGAKSYFGAGTRLSVL.

This clonotype appeared many times. This chain joins TRBV6-1 and TRBJ2-1; D possibly corresponds to TRBD2 (5 bases). Looked up from germline, CDR1 is MNHNS and CDR2 is SASEGT. This CDR3 region has 15 residues. Trimming left V 5 bases short and J 0 bases short, with 11 bases between. The CDR3 here is CASSFGIPSYNEQFF. The CDR3 DNA sequence: TGTGCCAGCAGTTTCGGGATTCCCTCCTACAATGAGCAGTTCTTC.

This clonotype was recorded only once. At one of its ends the junction is not consistent with the germline gene, which may arise from a read error. The chain employs TRBV29-1 and TRBJ2-1; TRBD1 aligns across 10 bases. The CDR3 has 17 amino acids. Germline loops: CDR1 SQVTM, CDR2 ANQGSEA. CDR3 residues: CGVEDRPGQGFYNEQFF. The CDR3 DNA reads TGCGGCGTTGAAGATAGGCCGGGACAGGGGTTTTACAATGAGCAGTTCTTC.

This clonotype has a handful of counts. This chain joins TRBV12-3 or TRBV12-4 and TRBJ1-5; 8 bases map to TRBD1. J lost 2 bases, V lost 7 bases, and 10 bases had no gene match. The CDR3 contains 16 residues. In nucleotides, the CDR3 is TGTGCCAGCAAAGTTTCAGGGGGCGCGGGCAATCAGCCCCAGCATTTT. Its translation: CASKVSGGAGNQPQHF.

The table lists this clonotype with many counts. The chain uses TRBV28 and TRBJ1-1, with 9 bases lining up with TRBD1. The germline V gene encodes CDR1 MDHEN and CDR2 SYDVKM. This CDR3 is 14 amino acids long. V shed 5 bases and J 3 bases; nucleotides not matched to a gene: 4. The CDR3, as DNA: TGTGCCAGCAGTCCGACAGGGGGTTACACTGAAGCTTTCTTT. This sequence encodes CASSPTGGYTEAFF.

The chain has TRBV5-1 and TRBJ1-1; D is possibly TRBD1 (6 bases). V lost 1 base and J lost 0, with 16 bases in between. Germline CDR1 SGHRS, CDR2 YFSETQ. The CDR3 extends over 17 amino acids. The CDR3 sequence: CASSLSGTPQVNTEAFF. The CDR3 DNA reads as TGCGCCAGCAGCTTGTCCGGGACACCCCAAGTGAACACTGAAGCTTTCTTT.

This clonotype was observed a few times. CDR3: CASSAGQNYGYTF. CDR3 bases: TGTGCCAGCAGTGCTGGACAGAACTATGGCTACACCTTC. The V gene is TRBV25-1, the J gene TRBJ1-2; D possibly corresponds to TRBD1 (6 bases). V dropped 4 bases and J dropped 2 bases, with 8 bases sitting between them. Germline-derived CDR1 and CDR2 are MGHDK and SYGVNS. The CDR3 has 13 amino acids.

CDR3 sequence (DNA): TGTGCCAGCAGCCAAATCTCCACAGGACCTAACTATGGCTACACCTTC. It codes for CASSQISTGPNYGYTF. This chain links TRBV3-1 with TRBJ1-2, with a weak D call TRBD1 (5 bases). V was pared by 2 bases and J by 0 bases, with 13 bases between. The germline gives CDR1 LGHDT, CDR2 YNNKEL (reference sequence). The CDR3 has 16 amino acids.

This clonotype was seen once. The chain joins TRBV29-1 to TRBJ2-6; unclear D gene. Trimming cost V 4 bases and J 1 base, with 5 bases left between them. This CDR3 region has 13 residues. Germline lookup yields CDR1 SQVTM and CDR2 ANQGSEA. CDR3 sequence reads: CSVVLSGANVLTF. In DNA, the CDR3 is TGCAGCGTTGTTCTTTCTGGGGCCAACGTCCTGACTTTC.

The chain links TRBV20-1 to TRBJ1-5; TRBD1 aligns across 7 bases. Germline CDR1 is DFQATT and CDR2 is SNEGSKA (reference sequence). This CDR3 is 13 amino acids long. V gave up 1 base and J gave up 7 bases; unmatched junction bases: 4. In nucleotides, the CDR3 is TGCAGTGCTAGAGGGACAGGCGGCCAGCCCCAGCATTTT. Translating it yields CSARGTGGQPQHF.